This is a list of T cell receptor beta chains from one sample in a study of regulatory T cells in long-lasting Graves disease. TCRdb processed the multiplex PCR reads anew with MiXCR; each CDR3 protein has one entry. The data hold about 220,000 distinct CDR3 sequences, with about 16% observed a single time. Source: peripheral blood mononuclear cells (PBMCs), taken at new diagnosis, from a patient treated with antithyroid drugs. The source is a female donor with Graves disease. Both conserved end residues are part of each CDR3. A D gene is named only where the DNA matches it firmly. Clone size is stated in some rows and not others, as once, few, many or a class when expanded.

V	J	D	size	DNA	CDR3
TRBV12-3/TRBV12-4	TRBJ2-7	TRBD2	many	TGTGCCAGCAGGCCCGCCGGTCTAGCGGGTCTCTACGAGCAGTACTTC	CASRPAGLAGLYEQYF
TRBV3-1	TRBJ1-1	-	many	TGTGCCAGCAGCCAAAGCGGGCAGGGACGGACTGAAGCTTTCTTT	CASSQSGQGRTEAFF
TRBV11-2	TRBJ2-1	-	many	TGTGCCAGCAGCTTAGGTTTCTCCGAGCAGTTCTTC	CASSLGFSEQFF
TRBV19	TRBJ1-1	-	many	TGTGCCAGTAGTATTATTTGGGCAGGGCCACGGAACACTGAAGCTTTCTTT	CASSIIWAGPRNTEAFF
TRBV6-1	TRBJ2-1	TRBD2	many	TGTGCCAGCAGTGAAGTCCCGGGACTAGCGGGAGGTGAGCAGTTCTTC	CASSEVPGLAGGEQFF
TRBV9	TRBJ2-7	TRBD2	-	TGTGCCAGCAGCGACCCTAGCGGGACGATCTACGGAGAGCAGTACTTC	CASSDPSGTIYGEQYF
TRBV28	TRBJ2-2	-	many	TGTGCCAGCAGTCCCCGACTAGTGTCTTCTGGGGAGCTGTTTTTT	CASSPRLVSSGELFF
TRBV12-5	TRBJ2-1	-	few	TGTGCTAGTGGTTCAAGACCTTTAGAGAATGAGCAGTTCTTC	CASGSRPLENEQFF
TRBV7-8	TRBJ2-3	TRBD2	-	TGTGCCAGCAGCTTTAGCGGGAGGACTTACACAGATACGCAGTATTTT	CASSFSGRTYTDTQYF
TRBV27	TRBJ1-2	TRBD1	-	TGTGCCGCTAAAGAGGGGGCAGGAGGCTACACCTTC	CAAKEGAGGYTF
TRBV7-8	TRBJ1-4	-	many	TGTGCCAGCAGCTTAAATTCCCCTCGGACTAATGAAAAACTGTTTTTT	CASSLNSPRTNEKLFF
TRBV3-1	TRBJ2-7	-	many	TGTGCCAGCAGCTGGGACGTCGGTAGCGAGCAGTACTTC	CASSWDVGSEQYF
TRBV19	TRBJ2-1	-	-	TGTGCCAGTAGTATCCCTGGACACGAACCAGGCGATGAGCAGTTCTTC	CASSIPGHEPGDEQFF
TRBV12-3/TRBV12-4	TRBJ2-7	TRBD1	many	TGTGCCAGCAGCAGAACACAGGGGTATGGTTACGAGCAGTACTTC	CASSRTQGYGYEQYF